The 5 T cell receptor beta chains presented below share a single source sample, sequenced in a study of a mutant IDH1 vaccine in newly diagnosed glioma. Antigen specificity for these receptors is unknown. Repertoires were generated with immunoSEQ multiplex PCR, while TCRdb's copy carries only in-frame clones and drops some. The sample has 120,000 or so clones, 80% seen once; the top ten hold under 7%. The time point is: week 11, during vaccination. Topical imiquimod was applied with each vaccine dose, which held 300 ug of mutant IDH1 20-mer peptide. Specimen: PBMCs, collected from a glioma patient whose treatment included an IDH1 peptide vaccine. These receptors originate from a man between 40 and 49 years old with glioma.

In DNA form, the CDR3 reads TGTGCCAGCAGCTTAGCGCCGGGACAGGGAAGGACTGAAGCTTTCTTT. Amino acids: CASSLAPGQGRTEAFF. This sequence joins TRBV7-2 and TRBJ1-1; 9 positions agree with TRBD1. Germline values: CDR1 SGHTA, CDR2 FQGNSA. V lost 0 bases to trimming and J lost 5 bases; unmatched junction nucleotides: 7. The CDR3 is 16 residues long.

This rearrangement joins TRBV5-5 to TRBJ1-2, with TRBD1 as a possible D gene (5 bases). The CDR3 consists of 16 residues. Trimming removed 4 bases at V and 4 bases at J, with 20 bases between. Germline CDR1 is SGHKS and CDR2 is YYEKEE (reference sequence). CDR3 coding DNA: TGTGCCAGCAGCGCCTTGGGCCTCCAGGGTGGCTATGGCTACACCTTC. This codes for CASSALGLQGGYGYTF.

The V call is TRBV7-2, the J call TRBJ2-7; D is perhaps TRBD1 (6 bases). Germline V gene lookup returns CDR1 SGHTA and CDR2 FQGNSA. This CDR3 is 14 amino acids long. V shed 2 bases and J shed 2 bases, with 10 bases lying between them. The CDR3 sequence is CASSLQGPPYEQYF. As DNA, the CDR3 is TGTGCCAGCAGCTTACAGGGGCCCCCCTACGAGCAGTACTTC.

The rearrangement links TRBV5-5 to TRBJ1-2, with 8 bases lining up with TRBD1. Germline V gene lookup returns CDR1 SGHKS and CDR2 YYEKEE (reference sequence). This CDR3 spans 14 amino acids. V shed 1 base, J shed 8 bases, and the junction held 7 bases outside the gene matches. The CDR3, as DNA: TGTGCCAGCAGCTTGAAGGCAGGGGGCCGGGGCTACACCTTC. Its protein product is CASSLKAGGRGYTF.

The chain couples TRBV25-1 to TRBJ2-1, with 8 positions matching TRBD1. The V segment lost 6 bases and the J segment 6 bases; nucleotides outside the gene matches: 16. CDR3 length equals 17 residues. Germline values: CDR1 MGHDK, CDR2 SYGVNS. This chain's CDR3 is CASSPHRSQGARNEQFF. The CDR3 nucleotides are TGTGCCAGCAGCCCACACCGGTCCCAGGGGGCGCGCAATGAGCAGTTCTTC. The full variable domain, completed using reference TRBV25-1 and TRBJ2-1, is EADIYQTPRYLVIGTGKKITLECSQTMGHDKMYWYQQDPGMELHLIHYSYGVNSTEKGDLSSESTVSRIRTEHFPLTLESARPSHTSQYLCASSPHRSQGARNEQFFGPGTRLTVL.